The clone carrying this T cell receptor (beta chain) was seen only a few times. Its antigen is still unknown. The germline CDR1 and CDR2 sequences are MGHRA and YSYEKL. The CDR3 has 17 residues. V was pared by 4 bases and J by 2 bases, with 17 bases between. This sample is drawn from a study of T cells after yellow fever vaccination. For the study at large: Preparation used SMART-Seq v4 Ultra Low Input for the low-cell-number fractions. Notes on the study in general: High-abundance clonotypes from the bulk population could contaminate FACS-sorted repertoires.

Each CDR3 protein gets one entry after TCRdb re-called the 5' RACE reads with MiXCR. The profile shows roughly 310,000 distinct CDR3 sequences, roughly 4% of them singletons. The chain uses TRBV4-1 and TRBJ2-2; D remains unclear. The sequencing used PBMCs, collected on the day of the yellow fever booster vaccination. The sequence derives from a man between 18 and 35 years old who received the YFV17D yellow fever vaccine. The CDR3 region has the DNA TGCGCCAGCAGCCGGGCCTCGGGCATAACTAACACCGGGGAGCTGTTTTTT. This encodes CASSRASGITNTGELFF.